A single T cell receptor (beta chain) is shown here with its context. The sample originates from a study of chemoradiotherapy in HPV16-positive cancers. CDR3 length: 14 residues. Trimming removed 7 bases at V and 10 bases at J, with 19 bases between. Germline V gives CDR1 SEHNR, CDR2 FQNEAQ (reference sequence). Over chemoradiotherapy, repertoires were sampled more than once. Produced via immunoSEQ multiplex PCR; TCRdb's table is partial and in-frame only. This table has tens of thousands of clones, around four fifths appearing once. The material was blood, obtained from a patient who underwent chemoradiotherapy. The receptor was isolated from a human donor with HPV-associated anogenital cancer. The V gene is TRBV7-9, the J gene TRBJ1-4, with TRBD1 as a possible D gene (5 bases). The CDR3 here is CASNPTGRQGKLFF. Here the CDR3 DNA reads TGTGCCAGCAACCCCACAGGCCGTCAGGGAAAACTGTTTTTT.